This T cell receptor (beta chain) was profiled in a study of blood T cell dynamics during melanoma immunotherapy. Study-level results: PBMC repertoires of eventual disease-control patients split at W3 into clonality or diversity gains. Clones driving repertoire changes may be melanoma-specific or general immune activation.

Indicated time point: pre-treatment baseline. Sampling occurred pretreatment (T0) and at week 3 (W3), after cycle one of checkpoint blockade. Disease control meant complete response, partial response or stable disease at 12 weeks. This CDR3 has 12 residues. Per the germline V gene, CDR1 is ENHRY and CDR2 is SYGVKD. With 3 bases removed from V and 4 bases from J, the gap between germline ends came to 3 bases. The sample holds a few counts of this clone. Its antigen is undetermined. Assay used: immunoSEQ multiplex PCR; TCRdb lists only in-frame clones, some missing. The profile covers 10,000 or so clones, with around 91% appearing a single time and about 7.4% taken by the ten largest.

The chain uses TRBV10-3 and TRBJ2-2; D is undetermined. This sequence originates from a human donor with melanoma. The sample here was blood, taken from a patient treated with checkpoint blockade. CDR3 amino acids: CAISEGTGELFF. DNA for the CDR3: TGTGCCATCAGTGAAGGCACCGGGGAGCTGTTTTTT.